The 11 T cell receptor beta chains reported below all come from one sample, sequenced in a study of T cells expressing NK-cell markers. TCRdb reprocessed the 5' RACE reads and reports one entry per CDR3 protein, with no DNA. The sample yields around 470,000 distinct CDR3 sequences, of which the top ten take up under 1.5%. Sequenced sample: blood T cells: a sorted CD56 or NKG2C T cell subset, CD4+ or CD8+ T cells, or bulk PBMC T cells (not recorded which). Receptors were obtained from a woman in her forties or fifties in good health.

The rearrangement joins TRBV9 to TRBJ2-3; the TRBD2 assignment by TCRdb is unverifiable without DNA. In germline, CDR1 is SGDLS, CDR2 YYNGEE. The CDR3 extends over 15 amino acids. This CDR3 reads CASTGGARSTDTQYF. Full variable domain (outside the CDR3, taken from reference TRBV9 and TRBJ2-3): DSGVTQTPKHLITATGQRVTLRCSPRSGDLSVYWYQQSLDQGLQFLIQYYNGEERAKGNILERFSAQQFPDLHSELNLSSLELGDSALYFCASTGGARSTDTQYFGPGTRLTVL.

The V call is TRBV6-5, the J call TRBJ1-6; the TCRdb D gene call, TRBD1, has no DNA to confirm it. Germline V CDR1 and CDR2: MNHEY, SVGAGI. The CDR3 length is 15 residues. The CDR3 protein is CASRYRGSGNSPLHF.

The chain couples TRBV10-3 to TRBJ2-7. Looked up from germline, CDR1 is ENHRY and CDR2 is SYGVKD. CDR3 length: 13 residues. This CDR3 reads CAISEVRAYEQYF.

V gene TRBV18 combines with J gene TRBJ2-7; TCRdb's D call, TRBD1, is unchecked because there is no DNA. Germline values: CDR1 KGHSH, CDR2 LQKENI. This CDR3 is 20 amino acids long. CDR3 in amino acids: CASSPRRRPMGLRYSYEQYF.

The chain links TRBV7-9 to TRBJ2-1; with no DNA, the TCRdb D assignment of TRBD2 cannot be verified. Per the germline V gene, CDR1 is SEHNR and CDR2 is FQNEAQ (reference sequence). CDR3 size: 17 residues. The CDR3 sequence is CASSISGTSGWGNEQFF.

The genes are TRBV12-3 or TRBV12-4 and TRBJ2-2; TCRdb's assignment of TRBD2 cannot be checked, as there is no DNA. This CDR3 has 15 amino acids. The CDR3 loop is CASRLSRRQTGELFF.

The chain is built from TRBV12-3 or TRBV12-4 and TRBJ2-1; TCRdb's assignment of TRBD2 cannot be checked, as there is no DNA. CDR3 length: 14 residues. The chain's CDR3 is CASSFLAGVSEQFF.

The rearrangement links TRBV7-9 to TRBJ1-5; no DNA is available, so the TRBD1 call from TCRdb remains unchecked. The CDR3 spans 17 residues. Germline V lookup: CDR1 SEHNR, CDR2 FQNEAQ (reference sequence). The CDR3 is CASSNRDTPYSNQPQHF.

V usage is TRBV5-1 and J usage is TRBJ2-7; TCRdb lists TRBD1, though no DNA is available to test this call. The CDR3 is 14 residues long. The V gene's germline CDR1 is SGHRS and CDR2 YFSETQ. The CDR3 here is CASSLSGVSYEQYF.

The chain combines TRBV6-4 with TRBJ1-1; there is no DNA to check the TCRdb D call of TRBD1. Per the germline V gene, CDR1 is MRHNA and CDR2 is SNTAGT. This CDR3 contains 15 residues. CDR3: CASRRTFLEDTEAFF.

The CDR3 is CASSFGREGNEQFF. The J gene is TRBJ2-1, the V gene TRBV5-1; absent DNA, TCRdb's TRBD2 call cannot be checked. The CDR3 contains 14 residues. Germline V gene data show CDR1 as SGHRS and CDR2 as YFSETQ.